The source of this TCR beta chain is a study of GPR56 and killer-like receptors on CD4 memory cells (dated by TCRdb to 2018 to 2020). About the investigation overall: According to the study's proposal, human CD4+ memory T-cell differentiation and cytokine production potential are marked by the progressive acquisition of KLRB1, KLRG1, GPR56 and then KLRF1. Healthy blood donors in the study were described as age-matched to the liver disease patients, whose median age was roughly 70 years.

Details on this clonotype: There is no known antigen for this receptor.

CDR1 and CDR2 are drawn from the germline V gene (reference sequence): DFQATT, SNEGSKA. Counted from cysteine to phenylalanine, this CDR3 has 20 amino acids. The DNA sequence is not available. Findings and caveats that apply to the study as a whole: The clones that dominated late populations 4 and 5 were also present in early populations 1 and 2, and the authors interpreted this finding as evidence for linear differentiation. Clonal frequency started low in the marker-negative population and rose progressively along the proposed pathway, while TCRbeta diversity decreased accordingly. Rather than full repertoires, the diversity and similarity analyses used only the 100 most expanded clones in each population. Overlap of TCR repertoires was especially pronounced between late populations 4 and 5, and partly extended to population 3.

Prior to TCRbeta sequencing, five KLR/GPR56-defined CD4+ populations were enriched by fluorescence-activated cell sorting. To test a linear memory differentiation pathway, the researchers sequenced TCRbeta repertoires from five CD4+ T-cell subsets that were defined by expression of KLRB1, KLRG1, GPR56 and KLRF1. TCR-sequenced cells came from peripheral blood of healthy control individuals, reported as five donors in the TCRbeta analysis figure. Heparinized peripheral blood was collected and all samples were processed within one hour of retrieval. Blood was diluted 1:2 in PBS, and peripheral blood mononuclear cells were then isolated from the diluted blood at room temperature by Biocoll density gradient centrifugation. Before flow sorting, freshly isolated PBMCs underwent magnetic sorting with anti-CD4 MicroBeads to enrich CD4+ T cells. A BD FACSAria II was used to sort CD4+ T cells enriched from PBMCs of healthy donors according to marker expression. For surface staining, the researchers used Miltenyi Biotec antibodies: anti-KLRB1 clone 191B8, anti-KLRF1 clone 4A4.D10 and anti-KLRG1 clone REA261.

Sequencer: Illumina HiSeq 2500. The recombined TCRbeta locus was amplified by a previously published PCR protocol to build sequencing libraries. In the paper's pipeline: Reads whose average quality score was below 30 were removed, and the reads that remained were processed with IMSEQ. Clonotypes were defined by Vbeta gene, Jbeta gene and CDR3 amino acid sequence. To quantify how much the repertoires of different populations overlapped, the Morisita-Horn index was computed on the top 100 expanded clones. Renyi diversity profiles calculated on the top 100 expanded clones were used to assess clonal diversity. After TCRdb reprocessed the reads, each CDR3 protein sequence was kept as one row, without DNA. Clone size and V and J calls follow TCRdb, not the original study. This sample's clone table shows roughly 2,000 distinct CDR3 sequences. Of the sample, approximately 4.3% falls within the top ten clones.

The chain is made from TRBV20-1 and TRBJ2-3; TCRdb gives TRBD1 as the D gene, but with no DNA this cannot be confirmed. Sequenced material: memory CD4+ T cells from blood. This TCR was sampled from a human donor in good health. The CDR3 sequence is CSARGGQINRGRLDPDTQYF.